A selection of T cell receptor beta chains follows, all from one sample in a study of T-cell memory formation after mild COVID-19. From the 5' RACE reads, TCRdb called clonotypes with MiXCR, one entry per CDR3 protein. The table records about 190,000 distinct CDR3 sequences, 20% to 25% of them present only once. Input material: PBMCs or a T cell subset sorted from them (not recorded which). All receptors come from an adult woman who had mild COVID-19 (a few samples of this study predate the infection). Cell type and time point are not known. CDR3s include the opening cysteine and the closing phenylalanine or tryptophan. The D gene is left open where the match is weak. The size of a clone is reported for some rows only, either as once, few or many, or as a class for expanded clones.

j_gene: TRBJ1-2
d_gene: NA
v_gene: TRBV30
abundance: few
CDR3nt: TGTGCCTGGAGTCCTGACACTACCGCACTCTACACCTTC
CDR3aa: CAWSPDTTALYTF

j_gene: TRBJ2-2
d_gene: NA
v_gene: TRBV28
abundance: once
CDR3nt: TGTGCCAGCAGTTTAACCAGCGGGAACACCGGGGAGCTGTTTTTT
CDR3aa: CASSLTSGNTGELFF

j_gene: TRBJ2-3
d_gene: NA
v_gene: TRBV11-2
abundance: NA
CDR3nt: TGTGCCAGCAGCCCGGCGGGACAGTCTGGTACGCAGTATTTT
CDR3aa: CASSPAGQSGTQYF

j_gene: TRBJ1-1
d_gene: NA
v_gene: TRBV9
abundance: few
CDR3nt: TGTGCCAGCAGCGTAGCAGGGGAGACTGAAGCTTTCTTT
CDR3aa: CASSVAGETEAFF

j_gene: TRBJ2-7
d_gene: NA
v_gene: TRBV27
abundance: NA
CDR3nt: TGTGCCAGCAGTTCGGATCAGGGTGCCCATTCCGAGCAGTACTTC
CDR3aa: CASSSDQGAHSEQYF

j_gene: TRBJ2-7
d_gene: TRBD2
v_gene: TRBV12-3/TRBV12-4
abundance: NA
CDR3nt: TGTGCCAGCAGTTTATCGCTAGCGGGAGACGACGAGCAGTACTTC
CDR3aa: CASSLSLAGDDEQYF

j_gene: TRBJ2-5
d_gene: NA
v_gene: TRBV14
abundance: NA
CDR3nt: TGTGCCAGCAGCCAAGCGATGGTGATTCAAGAGACCCAGTACTTC
CDR3aa: CASSQAMVIQETQYF

j_gene: TRBJ1-4
d_gene: NA
v_gene: TRBV10-3
abundance: NA
CDR3nt: TGTGCCATCAGTGAGGAGAGCGGTGAAAAACTGTTTTTT
CDR3aa: CAISEESGEKLFF

j_gene: TRBJ2-5
d_gene: NA
v_gene: TRBV29-1
abundance: NA
CDR3nt: TGCAGCGTTGACATCCAAGAGACCCAGTACTTC
CDR3aa: CSVDIQETQYF

j_gene: TRBJ2-7
d_gene: TRBD1
v_gene: TRBV3-1
abundance: NA
CDR3nt: TGTGCCAGCAGCATAGGACAGGGATACTACGAGCAGTACTTC
CDR3aa: CASSIGQGYYEQYF

j_gene: TRBJ1-1
d_gene: NA
v_gene: TRBV7-9
abundance: few
CDR3nt: TGTGCCAGCAGCTTCCCAGGGCCCACTGAAGCTTTCTTT
CDR3aa: CASSFPGPTEAFF

j_gene: TRBJ2-7
d_gene: NA
v_gene: TRBV12-3/TRBV12-4
abundance: once
CDR3nt: TGTGCCAGCAGCCCCCTGGAGGGACTCTCCTACGAGCAGTACTTC
CDR3aa: CASSPLEGLSYEQYF

j_gene: TRBJ2-3
d_gene: TRBD1
v_gene: TRBV5-1
abundance: NA
CDR3nt: TGCGCCAGCAGCCCGGGGACAGGGGAGGCAGATACGCAGTATTTT
CDR3aa: CASSPGTGEADTQYF

j_gene: TRBJ2-3
d_gene: TRBD2
v_gene: TRBV28
abundance: NA
CDR3nt: TGTGCCAGCAGTTTTCGGCTAGCGGACACAGATACGCAGTATTTT
CDR3aa: CASSFRLADTDTQYF

j_gene: TRBJ2-7
d_gene: NA
v_gene: TRBV12-3/TRBV12-4
abundance: NA
CDR3nt: TGTGCCAGCAGTTTTTCAGGGGGGAGGTCATACGAGCAGTACTTC
CDR3aa: CASSFSGGRSYEQYF

j_gene: TRBJ2-7
d_gene: NA
v_gene: TRBV9
abundance: many
CDR3nt: TGCGCCAGCAGCCCGGACAACTCCTACGAGCAGTACTTC
CDR3aa: CASSPDNSYEQYF

j_gene: TRBJ1-1
d_gene: NA
v_gene: TRBV12-3/TRBV12-4
abundance: NA
CDR3nt: TGTGCCAGCAGTTTATGGACAGTGAACACTGAAGCTTTCTTT
CDR3aa: CASSLWTVNTEAFF

j_gene: TRBJ2-1
d_gene: NA
v_gene: TRBV5-4
abundance: NA
CDR3nt: TGTGCCAGCAGCCCGCCCGGGTACAATGAGCAGTTCTTC
CDR3aa: CASSPPGYNEQFF

j_gene: TRBJ2-3
d_gene: TRBD2
v_gene: TRBV5-4
abundance: NA
CDR3nt: TGTGCCAGCAGCGAGACTAGCGGGGGCCACACAGATACGCAGTATTTT
CDR3aa: CASSETSGGHTDTQYF

j_gene: TRBJ1-1
d_gene: TRBD1
v_gene: TRBV20-1
abundance: few
CDR3nt: TGCAGTGCTAGAGATCGCGAGGGGGCTAACACTGAAGCTTTCTTT
CDR3aa: CSARDREGANTEAFF

j_gene: TRBJ1-2
d_gene: NA
v_gene: TRBV24-1
abundance: NA
CDR3nt: TGTGCCACCAGTGATCACGGGATCTATGGCTACACCTTC
CDR3aa: CATSDHGIYGYTF

j_gene: TRBJ2-2
d_gene: NA
v_gene: TRBV12-3/TRBV12-4
abundance: NA
CDR3nt: TGTGCCAGCAGCCCGGAAAACACCGGGGAGCTGTTTTTT
CDR3aa: CASSPENTGELFF

j_gene: TRBJ2-2
d_gene: NA
v_gene: TRBV5-1
abundance: few
CDR3nt: TGCGCCAGCATAGAACCTTACACCGGGGAGCTGTTTTTT
CDR3aa: CASIEPYTGELFF

j_gene: TRBJ2-7
d_gene: TRBD1
v_gene: TRBV30
abundance: NA
CDR3nt: TGTGCCTGGACCGGCTGGGGCGTCACGCCGGGACAGGGGTCCTACGAGCAGTACTTC
CDR3aa: CAWTGWGVTPGQGSYEQYF

j_gene: TRBJ1-5
d_gene: NA
v_gene: TRBV4-1
abundance: many
CDR3nt: TGCGCCAGCAGCCAAGATCCCTATAGCAATCAGCCCCAGCATTTT
CDR3aa: CASSQDPYSNQPQHF

j_gene: TRBJ2-1
d_gene: NA
v_gene: TRBV20-1
abundance: few
CDR3nt: TGCAGTGCTAGTGGGCTTTCGTATCATGAGCAGTTCTTC
CDR3aa: CSASGLSYHEQFF

j_gene: TRBJ1-1
d_gene: NA
v_gene: TRBV20-1
abundance: NA
CDR3nt: TGCAGTGCTAGAAATGCTAGGAAGGGAAGCACTGAAGCTTTCTTT
CDR3aa: CSARNARKGSTEAFF

j_gene: TRBJ2-1
d_gene: NA
v_gene: TRBV13
abundance: NA
CDR3nt: TGTGCCAGCAGCGCATTGGGAAATGAGCAGTTCTTC
CDR3aa: CASSALGNEQFF

j_gene: TRBJ2-1
d_gene: NA
v_gene: TRBV5-1
abundance: NA
CDR3nt: TGCGCCAGCAGCCCCACGGGGCCCTACAATGAGCAGTTCTTC
CDR3aa: CASSPTGPYNEQFF

j_gene: TRBJ1-6
d_gene: NA
v_gene: TRBV7-9
abundance: few
CDR3nt: TGTGCCAGCAGCTTACACAATTCACCCCTCCACTTT
CDR3aa: CASSLHNSPLHF

j_gene: TRBJ2-1
d_gene: NA
v_gene: TRBV5-1
abundance: few
CDR3nt: TGCGCCAGCAGCTTGGATCCCGGTGGGGGCAATGAGCAGTTCTTC
CDR3aa: CASSLDPGGGNEQFF

j_gene: TRBJ2-3
d_gene: TRBD1
v_gene: TRBV3-1
abundance: NA
CDR3nt: TGTGCCAGCAGCCCCGACAGGGGCGGGCACACAGATACGCAGTATTTT
CDR3aa: CASSPDRGGHTDTQYF

j_gene: TRBJ2-7
d_gene: NA
v_gene: TRBV9
abundance: NA
CDR3nt: TGTGCCGAAAGACAGGCGGCTCTCATTGAGCAGTACTTC
CDR3aa: CAERQAALIEQYF

j_gene: TRBJ2-3
d_gene: TRBD2
v_gene: TRBV12-3/TRBV12-4
abundance: NA
CDR3nt: TGTGCCAGCAGTTTAGAGCGGGGGGGAGATACGCAGTATTTT
CDR3aa: CASSLERGGDTQYF

j_gene: TRBJ2-7
d_gene: NA
v_gene: TRBV7-9
abundance: few
CDR3nt: TGTGCCAGCAGCCCTTCCGGGTCCCTTGACGAGCAGTACTTC
CDR3aa: CASSPSGSLDEQYF

j_gene: TRBJ1-5
d_gene: NA
v_gene: TRBV27
abundance: NA
CDR3nt: TGTGCCAGCAGTCTGCATTCAGGGAAGTACTCAATCCAGCCCCAGCATTTT
CDR3aa: CASSLHSGKYSIQPQHF

j_gene: TRBJ2-1
d_gene: NA
v_gene: TRBV5-1
abundance: few
CDR3nt: TGCGCCAGCAGCTTGGCGGGGAACTACAATGAGCAGTTCTTC
CDR3aa: CASSLAGNYNEQFF

j_gene: TRBJ2-4
d_gene: NA
v_gene: TRBV5-1
abundance: NA
CDR3nt: TGCGCCAGCAGGGGGGACGGGGAAAACATTCAGTACTTC
CDR3aa: CASRGDGENIQYF

j_gene: TRBJ2-5
d_gene: NA
v_gene: TRBV11-3
abundance: few
CDR3nt: TGTGCCAGCAGCTTAGGGGCGCAGCCCCAAGAGACCCAGTACTTC
CDR3aa: CASSLGAQPQETQYF

j_gene: TRBJ2-7
d_gene: NA
v_gene: TRBV7-9
abundance: once
CDR3nt: TGTGCCAGCAGCTTAGGGTTGCGCGAGCAGTACTTC
CDR3aa: CASSLGLREQYF

j_gene: TRBJ2-2
d_gene: NA
v_gene: TRBV4-1
abundance: NA
CDR3nt: TGCGCCAGCCGTCCGGGACCGAGCGACACCGGGGAGCTGTTTTTT
CDR3aa: CASRPGPSDTGELFF

j_gene: TRBJ2-7
d_gene: TRBD1
v_gene: TRBV5-1
abundance: many
CDR3nt: TGCGCCAGCAGCTTACCGGGACAGGCGAGGGAGCAGTACTTC
CDR3aa: CASSLPGQAREQYF

j_gene: TRBJ2-7
d_gene: TRBD2
v_gene: TRBV10-3
abundance: few
CDR3nt: TGTGCCACCGTTAGCGGGTCGAACGAGCAGTACTTC
CDR3aa: CATVSGSNEQYF

j_gene: TRBJ2-5
d_gene: TRBD2
v_gene: TRBV7-9
abundance: NA
CDR3nt: TGTGCCAGCAGCCCGGGGACTAGACCCAGAGCCCAAGAGACCCAGTACTTC
CDR3aa: CASSPGTRPRAQETQYF

j_gene: TRBJ2-3
d_gene: NA
v_gene: TRBV5-4
abundance: NA
CDR3nt: TGTGCCAGCCTACGACTAGGAGAACCAGATACGCAGTATTTT
CDR3aa: CASLRLGEPDTQYF

j_gene: TRBJ2-1
d_gene: TRBD2
v_gene: TRBV7-2
abundance: NA
CDR3nt: TGTGCCAGCAGCTTCACGGGACTAGCGGCAACCAATGAGCAGTTCTTC
CDR3aa: CASSFTGLAATNEQFF

j_gene: TRBJ2-7
d_gene: NA
v_gene: TRBV9
abundance: few
CDR3nt: TGTGCCAGCAGCCAAGGGGGGGACTACGAGCAGTACTTC
CDR3aa: CASSQGGDYEQYF

j_gene: TRBJ1-4
d_gene: NA
v_gene: TRBV27
abundance: once
CDR3nt: TGTGCCAGCAGTTCCCCGGGACTTGGGGAAAAACTGTTTTTT
CDR3aa: CASSSPGLGEKLFF

j_gene: TRBJ2-1
d_gene: NA
v_gene: TRBV19
abundance: NA
CDR3nt: TGTGCCAGCACAGACGGTAATGAGCAGTTCTTC
CDR3aa: CASTDGNEQFF

j_gene: TRBJ1-2
d_gene: NA
v_gene: TRBV7-9
abundance: few
CDR3nt: TGTGCCAGCAGCTTAGCCCCCACAGGGATCTATGGCTACACCTTC
CDR3aa: CASSLAPTGIYGYTF

j_gene: TRBJ1-1
d_gene: NA
v_gene: TRBV6-2/TRBV6-3
abundance: few
CDR3nt: TGTGCCAGCAGTCCTACTCCGGGGTACACTGAAGCTTTCTTT
CDR3aa: CASSPTPGYTEAFF

j_gene: TRBJ1-1
d_gene: NA
v_gene: TRBV7-9
abundance: NA
CDR3nt: TGTGCCAGCAGCCCTCCCCCGGGACAACTTTTTGAAGCTTTCTTT
CDR3aa: CASSPPPGQLFEAFF

j_gene: TRBJ2-1
d_gene: TRBD2
v_gene: TRBV4-3
abundance: few
CDR3nt: TGCGCCAGCAGCCAAGTCCGAGCGGGATCCTACAATGAGCAGTTCTTC
CDR3aa: CASSQVRAGSYNEQFF

j_gene: TRBJ2-1
d_gene: TRBD2
v_gene: TRBV20-1
abundance: NA
CDR3nt: TGCAGTGCGGGGGAGCCGGGACTATCCTACAATGAGCAGTTCTTC
CDR3aa: CSAGEPGLSYNEQFF

j_gene: TRBJ2-7
d_gene: NA
v_gene: TRBV7-9
abundance: many
CDR3nt: TGTGCCAGCAGCTTAGCCCCTAGAGACTCCTACGAGCAGTACTTC
CDR3aa: CASSLAPRDSYEQYF

j_gene: TRBJ1-2
d_gene: NA
v_gene: TRBV29-1
abundance: NA
CDR3nt: TGCAGCGCCGGATCGGGGGCCAGAGAAACTAACTATGGCTACACCTTC
CDR3aa: CSAGSGARETNYGYTF

j_gene: TRBJ2-5
d_gene: NA
v_gene: TRBV12-3/TRBV12-4
abundance: NA
CDR3nt: TGTGCCAGCAGTTTCGATGTTCGAGAGACCCAGTACTTC
CDR3aa: CASSFDVRETQYF

j_gene: TRBJ1-3
d_gene: NA
v_gene: TRBV30
abundance: NA
CDR3nt: TGTGCCTGGAGTGTAGAACTGATCTCTGGAAACACCATATATTTT
CDR3aa: CAWSVELISGNTIYF

j_gene: TRBJ2-3
d_gene: NA
v_gene: TRBV12-3/TRBV12-4
abundance: NA
CDR3nt: TGTGCCAGCTGCTTCGACAACCCGGGTACGCAGTATTTT
CDR3aa: CASCFDNPGTQYF

j_gene: TRBJ1-2
d_gene: TRBD1
v_gene: TRBV6-6
abundance: few
CDR3nt: TGTGCCAGCAGTTACTGGGTACCGCAGGGGGCGCGATACTATGGCTACACCTTC
CDR3aa: CASSYWVPQGARYYGYTF